This T cell receptor beta chain was captured in a study of glioma-infiltrating T cells after dendritic cell vaccination. For the study at large: Dendritic cell vaccine was injected intradermally three times, biweekly.

Germline assignment: CDR1 SNHLY and CDR2 FYNNEI. Germline trimming cut 2 bases from V and 4 bases from J; bases unmatched to any gene: 5. The CDR3 spans 15 residues. Primers: 60 V beta forward and 13 J beta reverse. This table comes from immunoSEQ multiplex PCR, and its TCRdb copy is limited to in-frame clones, with some not included. The data show some 24,000 clones, nearly 90% seen once. Study-wide results and limits: TCR clonality showed no direct relationship with survival. Estimated pretreatment TIL content predicted outcome after dendritic cell vaccination.

For this clone: The antigen remains unidentified.

Time point of the sample: after dendritic cell vaccination, including at tumor progression/relapse. The sequencing used blood, collected after dendritic cell vaccination. The V gene is TRBV2, the J gene TRBJ2-7; 10 bases line up with TRBD1. This sequence was found in a human donor with glioblastoma. The CDR3 protein is CASSERRQGAYEQYF. CDR3 nucleotide sequence: TGTGCCAGCAGTGAAAGGCGACAGGGGGCTTACGAGCAGTACTTC.